The 2 T cell receptor beta chains listed next were all sequenced from one sample in a study of shared clonotypes between healthy human individuals. Terminally differentiated effector memory CD45RA+ cells were excluded by CCR7 positive selection of CD45RO-negative cells. Generated by immunoSEQ multiplex PCR, the TCRdb table keeps only in-frame clones and is missing some. The sample lists some 740,000 clones; approximately 92% were seen once. Input material: naive CD8+ T cells sorted from blood. The receptors here all came from a man aged 25 to 40 in good health.

The rearrangement uses TRBV7-9 and TRBJ2-7; 7 bases are a match to TRBD1. Germline V CDR1 and CDR2: SEHNR, FQNEAQ (reference sequence). This CDR3 is built from 15 residues. Germline trimming cut 5 bases from V and 6 bases from J; bases unmatched to any gene: 13. The CDR3 protein is CASSPKDRNILEQYF. The CDR3 nucleotides are TGTGCCAGCAGCCCCAAGGACAGGAATATCCTCGAGCAGTACTTC.

Only one count was recorded for this clone. The chain combines TRBV28 with TRBJ1-4; TRBD1 aligns across 8 bases. The CDR3 runs 17 residues. Per the germline V gene, CDR1 is MDHEN and CDR2 is SYDVKM. The trim removed 5 bases at V and 0 bases at J, leaving 8 bases unmatched. The CDR3 region has the DNA TGTGCCAGCAGTAACAGGGGGGTAGTTGCAACTAATGAAAAACTGTTTTTT. It translates to CASSNRGVVATNEKLFF. Based on the CDR3 plus reference TRBV28 and TRBJ1-4, the full variable domain is DVKVTQSSRYLVKRTGEKVFLECVQDMDHENMFWYRQDPGLGLRLIYFSYDVKMKEKGDIPEGYSVSREKKERFSLILESASTNQTSMYLCASSNRGVVATNEKLFFGSGTQLSVL.